Below are 7 T cell receptor beta chains sequenced from a single sample in a study of OX40 agonist ivuxolimab in advanced cancers. Data came from immunoSEQ multiplex PCR; TCRdb stores just in-frame clones and leaves some out. The top ten hold 0.7% to 0.85% of the sample, which has roughly 120,000 clones, roughly 90% seen once. Material: CD4+ or CD8+ T cells sorted from blood, obtained in a trial of the OX40 agonist ivuxolimab. All receptors come from an adult with an advanced solid tumor such as melanoma, head and neck, liver or kidney cancer.

The V call is TRBV19, the J call TRBJ2-7; TRBD2 is a possible D gene (6 bases). Germline values: CDR1 LNHDA, CDR2 SQIVND (reference sequence). This CDR3 has 15 residues. Trimming pared 4 bases from V and 0 bases from J, leaving 13 bases between. Written as DNA, the CDR3 is TGTGCCAGTAGTACGGGACTCGGGGGCTCCTACGAGCAGTACTTC. Protein: CASSTGLGGSYEQYF.

V gene TRBV28 combines with J gene TRBJ1-1, with 12 bases identical to TRBD1. V trimming: 4 bases; J trimming: 5 bases; junction bases outside the gene matches: 5. Per the germline V gene, CDR1 is MDHEN and CDR2 is SYDVKM. The CDR3 extends over 15 amino acids. Here the CDR3 reads CASSSGTGGGTEAFF. CDR3 DNA: TGTGCCAGCAGTTCGGGGACAGGGGGCGGGACTGAAGCTTTCTTT.

There are a few counts of this clone. The J gene is TRBJ2-1, the V gene TRBV29-1; D is possibly TRBD1 (6 bases). The germline CDR1 and CDR2 sequences are SQVTM and ANQGSEA. The CDR3 is 14 amino acids. The V end lost 1 base, the J end lost 9 bases, and 16 bases lay between the germline ends. The CDR3 loop is CSVEAGTKRGEQFF. The CDR3 DNA sequence: TGCAGCGTTGAAGCGGGGACAAAAAGAGGTGAGCAGTTCTTC.

The CDR3 region is CASSPIGQTYEQYF. The CDR3 DNA reads as TGTGCCAGCAGTCCCATTGGACAGACCTACGAGCAGTACTTC. The J gene is TRBJ2-7, the V gene TRBV27; possible D gene TRBD1, 6 bases. The V end lost 5 bases, the J end lost 2 bases, and 13 bases lay between the germline ends. Germline lookup yields CDR1 MNHEY and CDR2 SMNVEV (reference sequence). This CDR3 spans 14 amino acids.

The CDR3 DNA follows: TGCGCCAGCACCCTGCTGGGTAGCGGAGCCTACAATGAGCAGTTCTTC. It is translated as CASTLLGSGAYNEQFF. The chain links TRBV5-1 to TRBJ2-1; tentatively, D is TRBD2 (6 bases). Per the germline V gene, CDR1 is SGHRS and CDR2 is YFSETQ. Trimming shortened V by 6 bases and J by 2 bases, and 18 bases separated the two germline ends. CDR3 size: 16 residues.

This rearrangement joins TRBV6-6 to TRBJ1-3; no definite D call. Trimming took 0 bases from V and 3 from J, leaving 9 bases between them. The CDR3 spans 15 residues. The germline gives CDR1 MNHNY, CDR2 SVGAGI (reference sequence). The CDR3 reads CASSYSGNHGNTIYF. CDR3 bases: TGTGCCAGCAGTTACTCCGGCAATCATGGAAACACCATATATTTT.

This clone has just one count. This chain links TRBV9 with TRBJ2-1; possibly TRBD1 or TRBD2 for D (6 bases each). The CDR3 covers 12 residues. V was cut by 3 bases and J by 10 bases, with 11 bases left in between. CDR1 is SGDLS, CDR2 YYNGEE, per germline. CDR3 nucleotides: TGTGCCAGCAGCGCGGGGGCGCCGGAGCAGTTCTTC. It yields the protein CASSAGAPEQFF.